The source of this TCR beta chain is a study of blood T cell repertoires in COVID-19. Background on the study: The analysed material was cDNA or gDNA that came from T cells, B-cell-depleted T cells, or PBMCs.

The method was immunoSEQ multiplex PCR; TCRdb's version includes in-frame clones alone and lacks a portion of them. The sample holds fewer than 95,000 clones, 86% seen once. Deletions cut 5 bases from V and 5 bases from J, with 12 bases between. CDR3 length equals 13 residues. Germline-derived CDR1 and CDR2 are MNHNY and SVGAGI (reference sequence). This TCR was sampled from a man between 45 and 60 years old with active or convalescent COVID-19. Specimen: peripheral blood. The chain recombines TRBV6-6 with TRBJ2-5; weak D call: TRBD2 (6 bases). The CDR3 region has the DNA TGTGCCAGCAGTGCCGGGACTCGGGAGACCCAGTACTTC. This gives the protein CASSAGTRETQYF.